This TCR beta chain emerged from a study of blood T cells in healthy people across ages (dated by TCRdb to about 2015). Regarding the study in general: In model experiments, roughly one uniquely barcoded TCR beta cDNA molecule per two T cells was captured by template switching. The study measured age-related changes in TCR beta repertoire diversity using deep sequencing normalized with unique cDNA molecular identifiers. The donors were divided into four age groups: young (average about 16 years), middle-aged (roughly 42), aged (about 56) and long-lived (roughly 88). The study analyzed two additional independent replicas of 1 million unique cDNA reads from the same blood draw for two donors, one aged 18 to 30 and one aged 80 or older.

Donors were roughly 40 systemically healthy Caucasian individuals from Russia aged roughly 6 to 100 years. Each donor gave ten milliliters of peripheral blood, drawn into EDTA-treated Vacutainer tubes. Ficoll-Paque density-gradient centrifugation was used to isolate PBMCs, with at least 7 million per sample. Total RNA was extracted from PBMCs with Trizol reagent, with at least 5 micrograms obtained per sample. For every donor, an aliquot of PBMCs went through flow cytometry to measure the percentages of naive CD45RAhigh/CD27high T cells. As concerns this clonotype: Its antigen is currently not known. Base qualities are missing; no much larger clone stands one base away.

General findings and caveats noted by the study authors: The CMV infection status of donors was not known, potentially confounding age-related changes in expanded clonotypes. Observed TCR beta diversity per million T cells fell roughly linearly with age, and a significant reduction was already apparent by age roughly 40. Estimates of total diversity based on one million sequenced T cells were regarded as lower bounds and as underestimates. The percentage of naive T cells measured by flow cytometry correlated strongly with observed TCR beta diversity. Compared with the aged group, the long-lived group had more naive CD4+ T cells, fewer expanded clones and increased TCR diversity, a pattern suggesting age selection. Conclusive comparison of naive and antigen-experienced compartments was prevented by the profiling of bulk unsorted PBMCs.

Libraries came from 5' RACE. For sequencing, an Illumina HiSeq 2500 was employed. A second PCR of roughly 6 to 11 cycles was run with a J-beta primer mix and a sample-barcoded 5' primer. A unique molecular identifier was introduced onto each TCR beta cDNA molecule by a template-switch 5' adaptor carrying 12 random nucleotides. At least 2.5 million CDR3-containing paired-end reads were obtained from each sample. The Mint cDNA synthesis kit, primed by a TRBC-specific oligonucleotide, was used to synthesize first-strand cDNA from all RNA. Following uracil-DNA glycosylase treatment, a first 18-cycle PCR with universal primers M1SS and BC2_uni_R was performed on all cDNA. In the original analysis: Each sample was normalized by randomly selecting 1 million high-quality reads, each carrying a distinct molecular identifier. Reads sharing molecular identifiers were discarded rather than binned into consensus sequences. MiTCR, with a Q25 quality threshold and the strictest error-elimination algorithm, was used for CDR3 identification, clonotype clustering and error correction. A nonparametric unseen species model using Euler transformation provided a lower-bound estimate of total TCR beta diversity. Starting from the raw public reads, TCRdb applied fastp trimming at Q25, assembled clones with MiXCR and retained in-frame beta chains. Each record represents a unique CDR3 protein, reported with the most common genes and DNA among its rows. In this record, the V and J calls reflect TCRdb's handling and not the investigators' own analysis. The sample table contains about 780,000 distinct CDR3 sequences; only one count was recorded for about 26% of them. The top ten clonotypes cover 3% of the sample.

There are 16 amino acids in the CDR3, from cysteine to phenylalanine inclusive. Left in the record is the CDR3 DNA by itself, 48 bases read in frame from the first base. Trimming removed 0 bases from V and 2 bases from J; the gene matches leave 2 bases unexplained. CDR1 and CDR2 (SGHRS, YFSETQ) derive from the germline V gene. This sample was also put to use in a study of T cells of mothers and their children. The second investigation adds: The donors were nine systemically healthy Caucasian individuals, made up of three mothers and their six children. cDNA synthesis used all of the extracted RNA, with approximately 1.6 ug of RNA in each 15 ul reaction. Sample barcodes and 2-4 random nucleotides were added via the M1S primer in the second PCR. Over 10 million TCR beta CDR3 reads came from each mother, compared with approximately 3 million reads from each child. In both related and unrelated pairs, thymic selection shapes the output of TCR recombination in a similar way, with inherited differences having only a minor effect. Normalized repertoire overlap was always found to be slightly, but never significantly, higher in related mother-child pairs than in unrelated mother-child pairs. No persistent microchimeric T cell clones were detected, at a sensitivity of around 97 clones per million clonotypes. To look for features that set related mother-child pairs apart from unrelated individuals, the researchers ran deep NGS to compare the TCR beta repertoires of mothers and children. On average, the children were roughly 11 +/- 4 years old, while the mothers were about 40 +/- 4 years old. After adapter ligation was performed with NEBNext reagents, the libraries were sequenced on an Illumina HiSeq 2000 with 100+100 nt paired-end reads. To prevent cross-contamination, the mother and child libraries were prepared one month apart and sequenced in separate runs. For each donor, between roughly 500,000 and 2,200,000 distinct TCR beta clonotypes were identified. Naive TCR beta clonotypes were estimated from low-frequency clonotypes matched to each donor's FACS-determined naive share, without sorting.

Sequenced: blood. The chain employs TRBV5-1 and TRBJ2-6; 7 of the junction bases match TRBD2. This receptor was obtained from a boy aged 5-17 years in good health. The base sequence is TGCGCCAGCAGCTTGGCCCGGGGGGCTGGGGCCAACGTCCTGACTTTC. Translated, this gives CASSLARGAGANVLTF. Outside the CDR3, residues come from the reference TRBV5-1 and TRBJ2-6 proteins, so the full variable domain is: KAGVTQTPRYLIKTRGQQVTLSCSPISGHRSVSWYQQTPGQGLQFLFEYFSETQRNKGNFPGRFSGRQFSNSRSEMNVSTLELGDSALYLCASSLARGAGANVLTFGAGSRLTVL.